These T cell receptor beta chains were read from a single sample in a study of shared clonotypes between healthy human individuals. The method was immunoSEQ multiplex PCR; TCRdb's version includes in-frame clones alone and lacks a portion of them. This table holds some 2.3 million clones, 93% found once. The sample taken for sequencing was naive CD4+ T cells from PBMCs. These receptors were collected from a man younger than 30 in good health. Some clones in this sample may be carry-over from other donors' samples. Each CDR3 is given with its conserved first and last residue. Not every row has a clone size; where given, it reads once, few, many or a size class.

TRBV18 | - | CASSPMDRGNNSPLHF
TRBV18 | - | CASSPPSINEKLFF
TRBV7-3 | - | CASSLWAGEVAYNEQFF
TRBV6-5 | - | CAGGTGARETQYF
TRBV5-1 | once | CASSLVSNEQFF
TRBV29-1 | - | CSVGRILSYEQYF
TRBV5-1 | - | CASTAGTSAYTQYF
TRBV7-9 | - | CASSLITGVTNEKLFF
TRBV5-1 | - | CASSLPAYSGNTIYF
TRBV7-9 | - | CASSWASDYEQYF
TRBV10-3 | - | CAIRKNRDVVGDEQFF
TRBV5-1 | - | CASSLRPSGQGATLSGNTIYF
TRBV6-6 | - | CASSYSSFEPQHF
TRBV9 | - | CASSVGGAASYEQYF
TRBV7-9 | - | CASSYRTSGSYNEQFF
TRBV5-1 | - | CASSPLAGVADTQYF
TRBV28 | - | CASSQGPHNEQFF